The clone carrying this T cell receptor (beta chain) was recorded at least ten times. Germline V CDR1 and CDR2: MDHEN, SYDVKM. This CDR3 region has 11 residues. V was clipped by 11 bases and J by 2 bases, with 9 bases between them. Next came a second PCR, run for about 6 to 12 cycles, which used a sample-barcoded 5' primer along with a J-beta primer mix. Each CDR3 protein is one row after TCRdb ran MiXCR on the 5' RACE reads. The data show around 670,000 distinct CDR3 sequences, around 31% seen once. The data originate from a study of blood T cells in healthy people across ages. The sample was blood. The clonotype originates from a woman over 75 in good health. This sequence joins TRBV28 and TRBJ2-5; no reliable D call. The CDR3 sequence: CACTDQETQYF. In DNA form, the CDR3 reads TGTGCCTGCACCGATCAAGAGACCCAGTACTTC.